Shown below are 14 T cell receptor beta chains from a single sample sequenced in a study of T cells after yellow fever vaccination. TCRdb used MiXCR to reprocess the 5' RACE reads, holding one entry per CDR3 protein. This repertoire shows about 350,000 distinct CDR3 sequences, more than 9% found once; its top ten account for 15% to 20%. The input for sequencing was PBMCs, taken on the day of the first yellow fever vaccination. The receptors derive from a man in his late teens or twenties who received the YFV17D yellow fever vaccine.

This clonotype was counted at least ten times. The chain has TRBV12-3 or TRBV12-4 and TRBJ2-1; a possible D gene is TRBD2 (6 bases). V dropped 3 bases and J dropped 8 bases, with 11 bases sitting between them. This CDR3 spans 13 amino acids. The CDR3 DNA is TGTGCCAGCAGTTTCCAGGGAGGCGATGAGCAGTTCTTC. It codes for CASSFQGGDEQFF.

The gene calls are TRBV7-9 and TRBJ2-6; 7 nucleotides agree with TRBD1. Trimming cost V 6 bases and J 4 bases; bases outside gene matches: 6. CDR1 is SEHNR and CDR2 is FQNEAQ in the germline V gene (reference sequence). This CDR3 region has 15 residues. The CDR3 sequence: CASSTDRAGANVLTF. The CDR3 bases are TGTGCCAGCAGTACTGACAGGGCCGGGGCCAACGTCCTGACTTTC.

Many counts were recorded for this clonotype. This chain connects TRBV7-2 to TRBJ2-5; D gene uncertain. V dropped 0 bases and J dropped 3 bases, with 8 bases sitting between them. From germline, CDR1 is SGHTA and CDR2 FQGNSA. This CDR3 is built from 14 residues. Here the CDR3 DNA reads TGTGCCAGCAGCTTAGCGGGCAGAGAAGAGACCCAGTACTTC. Translated, it gives CASSLAGREETQYF.

This clonotype was picked up many times. J is TRBJ2-5 and V is TRBV5-1; D is possibly TRBD1 (6 bases). V lost 5 bases, J lost 2 bases, and 19 bases lay in between. The germline V gene has CDR1 SGHRS and CDR2 YFSETQ. CDR3 length equals 16 residues. CDR3 in amino acids: CASRFQPGHPQETQYF. In DNA form, the CDR3 reads TGCGCCAGCAGATTTCAGCCGGGACACCCTCAAGAGACCCAGTACTTC. Using reference TRBV5-1 and TRBJ2-5 for the parts outside the CDR3, the full variable domain is KAGVTQTPRYLIKTRGQQVTLSCSPISGHRSVSWYQQTPGQGLQFLFEYFSETQRNKGNFPGRFSGRQFSNSRSEMNVSTLELGDSALYLCASRFQPGHPQETQYFGPGTRLLVL.

This clonotype was counted between two and nine times. The CDR3 DNA sequence: TGTGCCAGCAGCCCCGGGACTTCAGATACGCAGTATTTT. Translation: CASSPGTSDTQYF. V is TRBV5-6 and J is TRBJ2-3, with D possibly TRBD2 on 6 matching bases. The ends were cut back, 4 bases at V and 4 bases at J, with 10 bases in the middle. Germline V gene sequence: CDR1 SGHDT, CDR2 YYEEEE. This CDR3 spans 13 amino acids.

The chain carries TRBV5-1 and TRBJ2-1; 9 positions agree with TRBD1. Germline CDR1 reads SGHRS; CDR2 reads YFSETQ. The CDR3 has 12 amino acids. V shed 6 bases and J 8 bases; nucleotides not matched to a gene: 3. CDR3 coding DNA: TGCGCCAGCAATTGGGACAGGGATGAGCAGTTCTTC. This translates into CASNWDRDEQFF.

This clonotype was recorded at least ten times. The rearrangement joins TRBV18 to TRBJ1-4, with 7 bases matching TRBD1. V trimming: 3 bases; J trimming: 5 bases; junction bases outside the gene matches: 3. Germline V gene lookup returns CDR1 KGHSH and CDR2 LQKENI. The CDR3 totals 14 residues. CDR3: CASSPGTENEKLFF. The CDR3 region has the DNA TGTGCCAGCTCACCCGGGACAGAAAATGAAAAACTGTTTTTT.

The table lists this clonotype with a few counts. The V call is TRBV3-1, the J call TRBJ2-3; 8 bases are shared with TRBD2. The CDR3 sequence is 14 residues long. Trimming took 5 bases from V and 4 from J; bases not matched to a gene: 5. The germline CDR1 and CDR2 sequences are LGHDT and YNNKEL (reference sequence). The CDR3 protein is CASSTRGAADTQYF. DNA for the CDR3: TGTGCCAGCAGCACGCGGGGGGCTGCAGATACGCAGTATTTT.

The chain uses TRBV18 and TRBJ1-3, with a possible D match to TRBD1 (5 bases). V was trimmed by 1 base and J by 3 bases, leaving 13 bases between them. This CDR3 contains 16 residues. Germline V lookup: CDR1 KGHSH, CDR2 LQKENI. The CDR3 DNA reads TGTGCCAGCTCACCACTGCTAGGGGCTGGTGGAAACACCATATATTTT. Protein sequence: CASSPLLGAGGNTIYF.

CDR3 sequence: CASLRGRQSAEAFF. In DNA, the CDR3 is TGTGCCAGTCTCAGGGGGCGTCAAAGCGCTGAAGCTTTCTTT. The gene calls are TRBV12-3 or TRBV12-4 and TRBJ1-1; 8 bases are a match to TRBD1. The CDR3 has 14 residues. J was trimmed by 6 bases and V by 9 bases; bases with no gene match: 12.

This clonotype was detected only a few times. V and J are TRBV7-6 and TRBJ1-6; perhaps TRBD1 as D (5 bases). The germline V gene has CDR1 SGHVS and CDR2 FNYEAQ. V gave up 0 bases and J gave up 7 bases, with 13 bases separating them. The CDR3 contains 16 residues. CDR3 sequence reads: CASSLAVGVTNSPLHF. The CDR3 DNA reads as TGTGCCAGCAGCTTAGCGGTGGGGGTGACGAATTCACCCCTCCACTTT.

This clonotype was observed a handful of times. The chain has TRBV7-3 and TRBJ2-1; 16 bases are a match to TRBD2. J lost 3 bases, V lost 4 bases, and 3 bases had no gene match. In germline, CDR1 is SGHTA, CDR2 FQGTGA. The CDR3 totals 17 residues. This chain's CDR3 is CASSSGLAGGDYNEQFF. As DNA, the CDR3 is TGTGCCAGCAGCTCGGGACTAGCGGGGGGGGACTACAATGAGCAGTTCTTC.

This clonotype has more than one count but fewer than ten. The chain is built from TRBV4-1 and TRBJ1-6, with 7 bases lining up with TRBD1. Germline CDR1 MGHRA, CDR2 YSYEKL. The CDR3 is 18 residues long. V lost 1 base, J lost 7 bases, and 13 bases stayed unmatched. The chain's CDR3 is CASSQAIIVQGLNSPLHF. Here the CDR3 DNA reads TGCGCCAGCAGCCAAGCTATAATAGTACAGGGGCTAAATTCACCCCTCCACTTT.

The CDR3 nucleotides are TGTGCCAGCAGCGTAAGTGTTAGCGGGCACCTTTTTGAGTCCTACAATGAGCAGTTCTTC. Its translation: CASSVSVSGHLFESYNEQFF. The rearrangement joins TRBV9 to TRBJ2-1; TRBD2 agrees at 7 bases. After removal of 1 base from V and 1 base from J, the junction contained 17 bases not matched to a gene. Germline V gene data show CDR1 as SGDLS and CDR2 as YYNGEE. The CDR3 has 20 amino acids. Variable domain in full (rest from reference TRBV9 and TRBJ2-1): DSGVTQTPKHLITATGQRVTLRCSPRSGDLSVYWYQQSLDQGLQFLIQYYNGEERAKGNILERFSAQQFPDLHSELNLSSLELGDSALYFCASSVSVSGHLFESYNEQFFGPGTRLTVL.